These 25 T cell receptor beta chains were sequenced from one sample in a study of T-cell reconstitution after alpha-beta-depleted transplantation in children. Unique molecular identifiers were built into the TCRbeta library. TCRdb reprocessed the PCR reads via MiXCR and lists one record per CDR3 protein. The sample includes approximately 500,000 distinct CDR3 sequences, roughly a quarter of them seen just once. This sample comprised PBMCs, obtained before TCRalphabeta/CD19-depleted stem cell transplant. The receptors stem from a boy younger than two with Wiskott-Aldrich syndrome, due to receive a stem cell transplant.

The chain uses TRBV5-1 and TRBJ1-2; 10 positions agree with TRBD1. The CDR3 totals 13 residues. V shed 2 bases and J 8 bases; nucleotides not matched to a gene: 3. Germline values: CDR1 SGHRS, CDR2 YFSETQ. The CDR3 nucleotides are TGCGCCAGCAGCTTCGGGACAGGGGAAGGCTACACCTTC. Its translation is CASSFGTGEGYTF.

This clonotype was counted at least ten times. V gene TRBV6-5 combines with J gene TRBJ2-5; D gene unclear. Trimming stripped 0 bases from V and 5 bases from J, with 4 bases between. The CDR3 is 12 amino acids. The germline gives CDR1 MNHEY, CDR2 SVGAGI. As DNA, the CDR3 is TGTGCCAGCAGTTACTCGAAGGAGACCCAGTACTTC. This encodes CASSYSKETQYF.

The chain joins TRBV5-1 to TRBJ2-3, with no clear D. Trimming left V 3 bases short and J 6 bases short, with 8 bases between. The CDR3 consists of 12 residues. Germline V gives CDR1 SGHRS, CDR2 YFSETQ. CDR3 residues: CASSSNLDTQYF. CDR3 coding DNA: TGCGCCAGCAGCTCGAATTTGGATACGCAGTATTTT.

V gene TRBV20-1 combines with J gene TRBJ2-5; tentative D call: TRBD2 (5 bases). The CDR3 runs 13 residues. V gave up 6 bases and J gave up 3 bases, with 14 bases separating them. CDR1 DFQATT and CDR2 SNEGSKA come from the germline V gene (reference sequence). CDR3 residues: CSALPGREETQYF. The CDR3 bases are TGCAGTGCCCTCCCTGGGCGGGAAGAGACCCAGTACTTC.

This clonotype showed up just a few times. The V gene is TRBV20-1, the J gene TRBJ1-3, with no clear D. The germline CDR1 and CDR2 sequences are DFQATT and SNEGSKA (reference sequence). V lost 0 bases, J lost 0 bases, and 9 bases lay in between. CDR3 length equals 15 residues. The CDR3 sequence is CSARDRESSGNTIYF. The CDR3 DNA follows: TGCAGTGCTAGAGATCGGGAGAGCTCTGGAAACACCATATATTTT.

V usage is TRBV9 and J usage is TRBJ2-1; TRBD2 aligns across 7 bases. This CDR3 has 14 amino acids. The junction had 7 bases not matched to a gene; V was cut back by 4 bases and J by 6 bases. The germline gives CDR1 SGDLS, CDR2 YYNGEE. DNA of the CDR3: TGTGCCAGCAGCCCCCGTTGGGGGGGCAATGAGCAGTTCTTC. This sequence encodes CASSPRWGGNEQFF.

This chain joins TRBV12-3 or TRBV12-4 and TRBJ2-5; a weak D match, TRBD1 (6 bases). This CDR3 has 14 residues. The ends were cut back, 6 bases at V and 2 bases at J, with 13 bases in the middle. The CDR3 DNA reads as TGTGCCAGCAGGCCGGGACACCTTCAAGAGACCCAGTACTTC. It translates to CASRPGHLQETQYF.

The chain recombines TRBV14 with TRBJ2-7; D perhaps matches TRBD2 (5 bases). Germline lookup yields CDR1 SGHDN and CDR2 FVKESK. This CDR3 comprises 15 residues. The V end lost 4 bases, the J end lost 3 bases, and 16 bases lay between the germline ends. DNA of the CDR3: TGTGCCAGCAGCCCCAGAAGCGGTGCTTTCTACGAGCAGTACTTC. Translating it yields CASSPRSGAFYEQYF.

This chain links TRBV12-3 or TRBV12-4 with TRBJ2-2; D is ambiguous. Trimming shortened V by 3 bases and J by 5 bases, and 13 bases separated the two germline ends. This CDR3 is 15 amino acids long. The CDR3 loop is CASSFQRQTTGELFF. As DNA, the CDR3 is TGTGCCAGCAGTTTTCAGCGTCAAACGACCGGGGAGCTGTTTTTT.

This clonotype turned up a few times. The chain is built from TRBV10-2 and TRBJ2-4, with TRBD2 matching over 7 bases. V trimming: 8 bases; J trimming: 0 bases; junction bases outside the gene matches: 1. Germline-derived CDR1 and CDR2 are WSHSY and SAAADI. This CDR3 contains 13 residues. The CDR3 protein is CASGRVAKNIQYF. In DNA form, the CDR3 reads TGCGCCAGCGGGAGGGTAGCCAAAAACATTCAGTACTTC.

This clonotype was seen a handful of times. The DNA for the CDR3 is TGCGCCAGCAGCTGGGGGACAGCTTCTGGAAACACCATATATTTT. Translating gives CASSWGTASGNTIYF. The chain couples TRBV5-1 to TRBJ1-3; 7 nucleotides match TRBD1. The CDR3 totals 15 residues. The germline gives CDR1 SGHRS, CDR2 YFSETQ. The V and J ends lost 3 bases and 1 base, in that order; junction bases with no gene match: 4. The variable domain in full, with the rest retrieved from reference TRBV5-1 and TRBJ1-3, is KAGVTQTPRYLIKTRGQQVTLSCSPISGHRSVSWYQQTPGQGLQFLFEYFSETQRNKGNFPGRFSGRQFSNSRSEMNVSTLELGDSALYLCASSWGTASGNTIYFGEGSWLTVV.

This clonotype has more than one count but fewer than ten. J is TRBJ2-1 and V is TRBV6-5; 11 bases match TRBD2. With V trimmed by 2 bases and J by 2 bases, 11 bases remained unmatched. Germline V CDR1 and CDR2: MNHEY, SVGAGI. This CDR3 comprises 19 residues. This CDR3 reads CASSYPTSGKAVAYNEQFF. The CDR3 bases are TGTGCCAGCAGTTACCCGACTAGCGGGAAGGCGGTCGCCTACAATGAGCAGTTCTTC.

The chain couples TRBV16 to TRBJ1-1; 7 bases line up with TRBD1. The CDR3 length is 14 residues. The V segment lost 2 bases and the J segment 1 base; nucleotides outside the gene matches: 1. The germline V gene encodes CDR1 KGHSY and CDR2 FQNENV. For the CDR3, the DNA is TGTGCCAGCAGCCAACACAGGGGGAACACTGAAGCTTTCTTT. Amino acid sequence: CASSQHRGNTEAFF. Full variable domain (outside the CDR3, taken from reference TRBV16 and TRBJ1-1): GEEVAQTPKHLVRGEGQKAKLYCAPIKGHSYVFWYQQVLKNEFKFLISFQNENVFDETGMPKERFSAKCLPNSPCSLEIQATKLEDSAVYFCASSQHRGNTEAFFGQGTRLTVV.

This clonotype was observed a handful of times. The chain recombines TRBV11-1 with TRBJ1-4, with TRBD1 identical over 8 bases. The V gene's germline CDR1 is SGHAT and CDR2 FQDESV (reference sequence). The CDR3 consists of 16 residues. Unmatched junction bases numbered 6, after V lost 6 bases and J lost 0 bases. As DNA, the CDR3 is TGTGCCAGCAGTTCCGGGACAGGTTCAACTAATGAAAAACTGTTTTTT. Its protein product is CASSSGTGSTNEKLFF.

V and J are TRBV14 and TRBJ2-7; D ambiguous. Looked up from germline, CDR1 is SGHDN and CDR2 is FVKESK. V dropped 2 bases and J dropped 3 bases, with 17 bases sitting between them. This CDR3 is built from 16 residues. The CDR3 DNA is TGTGCCAGCAGCCAAACGACTCCTAAGGGAAACTACGAGCAGTACTTC. Residues: CASSQTTPKGNYEQYF.

This chain joins TRBV6-8 and TRBJ2-5; TRBD1 matches at 10 bases. Trimming took 6 bases from V and 3 from J; bases not matched to a gene: 7. The CDR3 consists of 15 residues. Germline lookup yields CDR1 MNHGY and CDR2 SAAAGT. Written as DNA, the CDR3 is TGTGCCAGCAGAACCTCGGACAGGGGGGAAGAGACCCAGTACTTC. As protein: CASRTSDRGEETQYF.

This clonotype was observed a few times. The genes are TRBV7-2 and TRBJ2-3; 13 positions match TRBD2. The J segment lost 2 bases and the V segment lost 2 bases, leaving 4 bases of the junction unmatched. Germline V CDR1 and CDR2: SGHTA, FQGNSA. The CDR3 length is 17 residues. CDR3 loop: CASSLRGTSGTTDTQYF. In DNA, the CDR3 is TGTGCCAGCAGCTTAAGGGGGACTAGCGGGACCACAGATACGCAGTATTTT.

This chain links TRBV7-9 with TRBJ1-6; no firm D call. This CDR3 region has 15 residues. Germline CDR1 SEHNR, CDR2 FQNEAQ (reference sequence). The V gene lost 4 bases and the J gene lost 10 bases, with 17 bases spanning the gap. The DNA for the CDR3 is TGTGCCAGCAGCTACGGCGGCGGGAGCGGCTCACCCCTCCACTTT. Translating gives CASSYGGGSGSPLHF.

The chain links TRBV28 to TRBJ1-2; a possible D gene is TRBD1 (5 bases). This CDR3 is 14 amino acids long. Trimming shortened V by 6 bases and J by 5 bases, and 16 bases separated the two germline ends. The V gene's germline CDR1 is MDHEN and CDR2 SYDVKM. CDR3 amino acids: CASSLFDSAYGYTF. The CDR3 DNA follows: TGTGCCAGCAGCCTATTCGACAGTGCTTATGGCTACACCTTC.

This rearrangement joins TRBV14 to TRBJ2-2, with D unresolved. CDR1 and CDR2 (germline): SGHDN, FVKESK. The CDR3 runs 16 residues. The germline V and J ends were trimmed by 1 base and 2 bases, with 11 bases remaining between them. DNA of the CDR3: TGTGCCAGCAGCCAAGTTGTCAGGAGAAACACCGGGGAGCTGTTTTTT. It codes for CASSQVVRRNTGELFF.

The chain carries TRBV5-1 and TRBJ2-4; D is uncertain. Germline values: CDR1 SGHRS, CDR2 YFSETQ. The CDR3 has 13 residues. V gave up 0 bases and J gave up 12 bases, with 13 bases separating them. Written as DNA, the CDR3 is TGCGCCAGCAGCTTGGAGGATATGGAATCTCAGTACTTC. It yields the protein CASSLEDMESQYF.

CDR3 amino acids: CASSSTGALLWYEQYF. DNA of the CDR3: TGTGCCAGCAGTTCGACAGGGGCCCTCCTATGGTACGAGCAGTACTTC. The rearrangement uses TRBV12-3 or TRBV12-4 and TRBJ2-7; 8 nucleotides match TRBD1. The CDR3 has 16 amino acids. The J segment lost 4 bases and the V segment lost 4 bases, leaving 12 bases of the junction unmatched.

This chain uses TRBV5-1 with TRBJ2-7, with TRBD1 matching 7 bases. V lost 1 base and J lost 2; bases outside the gene matches: 6. From germline, CDR1 is SGHRS and CDR2 YFSETQ. This CDR3 has 15 amino acids. In DNA, the CDR3 is TGCGCCAGCAGCTTGAGGACAGGAACTCCCTACGAGCAGTACTTC. Protein sequence: CASSLRTGTPYEQYF. Full variable domain (outside the CDR3, taken from reference TRBV5-1 and TRBJ2-7): KAGVTQTPRYLIKTRGQQVTLSCSPISGHRSVSWYQQTPGQGLQFLFEYFSETQRNKGNFPGRFSGRQFSNSRSEMNVSTLELGDSALYLCASSLRTGTPYEQYFGPGTRLTVT.

This clonotype appeared many times. The chain recombines TRBV5-1 with TRBJ2-3; 10 bases fit TRBD2. Germline V gene data show CDR1 as SGHRS and CDR2 as YFSETQ. Unmatched junction bases numbered 5, after V lost 4 bases and J lost 0 bases. This CDR3 is 16 amino acids long. CDR3 loop: CASSLGLAESTDTQYF. CDR3 DNA sequence: TGCGCCAGCAGCCTAGGACTAGCGGAAAGCACAGATACGCAGTATTTT.

The chain has TRBV5-1 and TRBJ1-1, with a possible D match to TRBD1 (5 bases). CDR3 length equals 13 residues. V lost 3 bases, J lost 4 bases, and 10 bases lay in between. Per germline, CDR1 SGHRS and CDR2 YFSETQ. The CDR3 sequence is CASSWGFGTEAFF. The CDR3 nucleotides read TGCGCCAGCAGCTGGGGGTTTGGCACTGAAGCTTTCTTT.